These T cell receptor beta chains were read from a single sample in a study of glioma-infiltrating T cells after dendritic cell vaccination. Using immunoSEQ multiplex PCR, the repertoire was profiled, and TCRdb retains in-frame clones only, with some absent. This table has 95,000 to 110,000 clones, around 81% appearing once. The material was blood, obtained before dendritic cell vaccination. These receptors originate from a human donor with glioblastoma. Both conserved end residues are part of each CDR3. The D gene is left open where the match is weak. Only some rows state a clone size, as once, few, many or a class for expanded clones.

TRBJ1-5 | TRBV6-5 | few | . | TGTGCCAGCAGTGGAGGGACTTACAGCAATCAGCCCCAGCATTTT | CASSGGTYSNQPQHF
TRBJ1-2 | TRBV2 | few | TRBD1 | TGTGCCAGCAGTGAAATGGGCCTAAGGACAGGGGTTTATGGCTATGGCTACACCTTC | CASSEMGLRTGVYGYGYTF
TRBJ1-2 | TRBV15 | once | . | TGTGCCACCAGCAGAGGACAGCTATTAAGAGGCTACACCTTC | CATSRGQLLRGYTF
TRBJ2-7 | TRBV5-1 | . | TRBD1 | TGCGCCAGCAGCCCGCGACAGGGTGGCGCCTACGAGCAGTACTTC | CASSPRQGGAYEQYF
TRBJ1-5 | TRBV28 | . | TRBD1 | TGTGCCAGCAGTTTTCTTTCCAGGGGGGCGGGTCAGCCCCAGCATTTT | CASSFLSRGAGQPQHF
TRBJ2-1 | TRBV19 | once | . | TGTGCCAGTAGTCTAAGCGGGCGTTTCCACTCTTCCTCCTACAATGAGCAGTTCTTC | CASSLSGRFHSSSYNEQFF
TRBJ2-6 | TRBV5-1 | . | TRBD1 | TGCGCCAGCAGCTTAAGCCGGGACAGGGGTAGTGGGGCCAACGTCCTGACTTTC | CASSLSRDRGSGANVLTF
TRBJ1-1 | TRBV5-1 | . | TRBD1 | TGCGCCAGCAGCAAGGACAGGGCCACTGAAGCTTTCTTT | CASSKDRATEAFF
TRBJ1-3 | TRBV18 | once | . | TGTGCCAGCTCACCGGGGGGGGTCTCTGGAAACACCATATATTTT | CASSPGGVSGNTIYF
TRBJ1-5 | TRBV18 | . | . | TGTGCCAGCTCACCACCGTGGGGGGGTAATCAGCCCCAGCATTTT | CASSPPWGGNQPQHF
TRBJ2-1 | TRBV4-2 | . | TRBD2 | TGTGCCAGCAGCCAACTAGCGGGGGGGCGGATCGACAATGAGCAGTTCTTC | CASSQLAGGRIDNEQFF
TRBJ2-2 | TRBV7-2 | . | TRBD1 | TGTGCCAGCAGCCAGGACAGGGCTGGCACCGGGGAGCTGTTTTTT | CASSQDRAGTGELFF
TRBJ1-3 | TRBV4-1 | few | . | TGCGCCAGCAGCCAAGTATTCTCTGGAAACACCATATATTTT | CASSQVFSGNTIYF
TRBJ1-2 | TRBV15 | . | TRBD1 | TGTGCCACCAGCAGAAAGGCCAGGGGGCATAATGGCTACACCTTC | CATSRKARGHNGYTF
TRBJ1-5 | TRBV29-1 | . | TRBD1 | TGCAGCGTACAAACAGGGGGGGCCTATCAGCCCCAGCATTTT | CSVQTGGAYQPQHF
TRBJ2-3 | TRBV2 | . | . | TGTGCCAGCAGAAACAGGGCAAGGGATACGCAGTATTTT | CASRNRARDTQYF
TRBJ2-1 | TRBV30 | few | TRBD1 | TGTGCCTGGAGTGCACGGACAGGAGGTTGGAATGAGCAGTTCTTC | CAWSARTGGWNEQFF
TRBJ2-1 | TRBV23-1 | . | TRBD2 | TGCGCCGCCCTAGCGGGGCCCTTTGGGGTGCAGTTCTTC | CAALAGPFGVQFF
TRBJ2-3 | TRBV11-2 | . | TRBD2 | TGTGCCAGCAGCTTTAGCGGGGGGGGCAGCACAGATACGCAGTATTTT | CASSFSGGGSTDTQYF
TRBJ1-5 | TRBV11-2 | . | . | TGTGCCAGCAGCTCTTCCCTAACGAATCAGCCCCAGCATTTT | CASSSSLTNQPQHF
TRBJ2-7 | TRBV11-2 | . | TRBD1 | TGTGCCAGCAGCCCCCGGACAGGAAGGGGGTTGGGGGAGCAGTACTTC | CASSPRTGRGLGEQYF
TRBJ1-2 | TRBV27 | . | . | TGTGCCAGCAGTTTAAGAGGGGGAAGGGATGGCTACACCTTC | CASSLRGGRDGYTF
TRBJ2-7 | TRBV30 | . | TRBD1 | TGTGCCTGGGACAGGGGGGAGTCCGAGCAGTACTTC | CAWDRGESEQYF
TRBJ2-3 | TRBV14 | . | TRBD2 | TGTGCCAGCAGCCAGATGGGACTAGGACTTGGGAGAAAGCAGTATTTT | CASSQMGLGLGRKQYF
TRBJ2-7 | TRBV2 | . | TRBD1 | TGTGCCGGAAGGACAGGGGGCGATTACGAGCAGTACTTC | CAGRTGGDYEQYF
TRBJ2-6 | TRBV2 | . | TRBD1 | TGTGCCAGCAGTGAAGGGACAGGGGGCGCTGGGGCCAACGTCCTGACTTTC | CASSEGTGGAGANVLTF
TRBJ2-7 | TRBV10-3 | once | TRBD2 | TGTGCCATCAGTGATTTGGCTAGCGGTAAGAGCTCCTACGAGCAGTACTTC | CAISDLASGKSSYEQYF
TRBJ2-2 | TRBV28 | . | . | TGTGCCAGCAGTTTAAGTGATTCAGGGCCCGGGGAGCTGTTTTTT | CASSLSDSGPGELFF
TRBJ1-5 | TRBV5-6 | . | . | TGTGCCAGCAGCTCTTCTGACAGGAACCAGGTTTATCAGCCCCAGCATTTT | CASSSSDRNQVYQPQHF
TRBJ2-7 | TRBV10-1 | . | . | TGCGCCAGCCGACCGCGGGAATCCTACGAGCAGTACTTC | CASRPRESYEQYF
TRBJ2-7 | TRBV5-4 | . | TRBD2 | TGTGCCAGCAGCGCCGGACTAGTCTACGAGCAGTACTTC | CASSAGLVYEQYF
TRBJ1-4 | TRBV27 | . | TRBD1 | TGTGCCAGCAGTGCCGAGACAGGGGCCCTCCTCGAAAAACTGTTTTTT | CASSAETGALLEKLFF
TRBJ1-5 | TRBV19 | . | TRBD1 | TGTGCCAGTACCGGGACAGACTATCAGCCCCAGCATTTT | CASTGTDYQPQHF
TRBJ2-5 | TRBV11-3 | . | . | TGTGCCAGCAGCTTCTCGGTGGAAGAGACCCAGTACTTC | CASSFSVEETQYF
TRBJ2-5 | TRBV18 | few | . | TGTGCCAGCCAGACTAGTCAAGAGACCCAGTACTTC | CASQTSQETQYF
TRBJ2-7 | TRBV6-1 | . | . | TGTGCCAGCAGTGAATATGGGCCTCTCTACGAGCAGTACTTC | CASSEYGPLYEQYF
TRBJ1-1 | TRBV18 | once | . | TGTGCCAGCTCATCGGAGAATGAAGCTTTCTTT | CASSSENEAFF
TRBJ2-2 | TRBV30 | once | TRBD2 | TGTGCTTTCGGGGCGGGGGGGGGCACCGGGGAGCTGTTTTTT | CAFGAGGGTGELFF
TRBJ2-1 | TRBV7-2 | once | TRBD2 | TGTGCCAGCAGCTTAGGCTCCCTAGCGGGGGGGCAGGGTGAGCAGTTCTTC | CASSLGSLAGGQGEQFF
TRBJ2-1 | TRBV6-5 | . | TRBD1 | TGTGCCAGCAGTTACTCGACAGGGGGGTTCAATGAGCAGTTCTTC | CASSYSTGGFNEQFF
TRBJ2-7 | TRBV27 | . | . | TGTGCCAGCAGTTCCACCCCGGGATTTACTACCGAGCAGTACTTC | CASSSTPGFTTEQYF
TRBJ1-2 | TRBV5-1 | . | TRBD1 | TGCGCCAGCAGGGACGGGACAGGGGGGCTTGGCTACACCTTC | CASRDGTGGLGYTF
TRBJ1-1 | TRBV5-8 | . | TRBD1 | TGTGCCAGCACCCCCGGGACAGGCATGAACACTGAAGCTTTCTTT | CASTPGTGMNTEAFF
TRBJ1-2 | TRBV7-3 | . | . | TGTGCCAGCAGCTCCTCAGGCGGGGCCTCCTATGGCTACACCTTC | CASSSSGGASYGYTF
TRBJ2-7 | TRBV7-8 | . | TRBD2 | TGTGCCAGCAGTTTTCTAGCGGACTACGAGCAGTACTTC | CASSFLADYEQYF
TRBJ2-7 | TRBV7-2 | . | TRBD2 | TGTGCCAGCAGGGAGACTAGCGGGGGAGAGCAGTACTTC | CASRETSGGEQYF
TRBJ1-1 | TRBV18 | once | TRBD1 | TGTGCCAGCTCACCGGGACAGGGCAACACTGAAGCTTTCTTT | CASSPGQGNTEAFF
TRBJ1-2 | TRBV30 | . | TRBD1 | TGTGCCTGGAGTGTAGGACAGGGGAACTATGGCTACACCTTC | CAWSVGQGNYGYTF
TRBJ2-1 | TRBV27 | . | . | TGTGCCAGCAGTCAGGGGGGAAGTCGGCAGTTCTTC | CASSQGGSRQFF
TRBJ2-3 | TRBV30 | . | . | TGTGCCTGGAGTCGTACATGGAGGACCACAGATACGCAGTATTTT | CAWSRTWRTTDTQYF
TRBJ1-1 | TRBV7-8 | . | . | TGTGCCAGCAGCCCCCGTATGTGGGGGGAGAACACTGAAGCTTTCTTT | CASSPRMWGENTEAFF
TRBJ2-3 | TRBV19 | . | . | TGTGCCAGTAGTATAGTCCCAGGGGCGTACACAGATACGCAGTATTTT | CASSIVPGAYTDTQYF
TRBJ2-2 | TRBV5-8 | . | TRBD1 | TGTGCCAGCAGCCCTGACAGGGGGAACACCGGGGAGCTGTTTTTT | CASSPDRGNTGELFF
TRBJ2-7 | TRBV15 | once | TRBD1 | TGTGCCACCAGCAGAGATCGGGACAGGGGCCACGAGCAGTACTTC | CATSRDRDRGHEQYF